One sample yielded the 18 T cell receptor beta chains listed below, sequenced in a study of healthy donors' naive CD4 and CD8 T cells (dated by TCRdb to the mid-2010s). Sequencing took place on a 454 GS FLX Titanium. TCR libraries were built from 400 to 500 ng of total RNA with a previously published linear amplification protocol. Starting from the raw public reads, TCRdb applied fastp trimming at Q25, assembled clones with MiXCR and retained in-frame beta chains. Entries that share a CDR3 protein sequence are merged under the most common genes and DNA. A total of 150,000 to 200,000 distinct CDR3 sequences appear in this sample, under 85% of them only once. Of the sample, approximately 2.5% is held by the ten largest clones. What was sequenced was naive CD4+ and CD8+ T cells sorted from blood, pooled from several donors. The sample's cell subset or site, from its label and the paper: FACS-sorted naive CD4+ (CD45RO-CD45RA+) and naive CD8+ (CD45RA+CD27bright) T cells. Every receptor here comes from a pool of human donors in good health; the sample pools cells from several healthy donors.

The rearrangement links TRBV19 to TRBJ2-1, with 14 bases aligning to TRBD2. The trim removed 4 bases at V and 4 bases at J, leaving 6 bases unmatched. CDR3 length equals 17 residues. The V gene's germline CDR1 is LNHDA and CDR2 SQIVND (reference sequence). The CDR3 loop reads CASSNRLAGGIYNEQFF. CDR3 DNA sequence: TGTGCCAGTAGTAACCGACTAGCGGGAGGGATATACAATGAGCAGTTCTTC. The full variable domain, with the rest looked up from reference TRBV19 and TRBJ2-1, is DGGITQSPKYLFRKEGQNVTLSCEQNLNHDAMYWYRQDPGQGLRLIYYSQIVNDFQKGDIAEGYSVSREKKESFPLTVTSAQKNPTAFYLCASSNRLAGGIYNEQFFGPGTRLTVL.

The CDR3 loop reads CASSLRLAGPQSYEQYF. For the CDR3, the DNA is TGTGCCAGCAGTTTAAGGTTAGCGGGACCCCAGTCCTACGAGCAGTACTTC. J is TRBJ2-7 and V is TRBV27, with 8 positions matching TRBD2. CDR1 MNHEY and CDR2 SMNVEV come from the germline V gene (reference sequence). Germline trimming cut 2 bases from V and 1 base from J; bases unmatched to any gene: 10. CDR3 size: 17 residues.

The chain has TRBV19 and TRBJ2-6, with no clear D. Looked up from germline, CDR1 is LNHDA and CDR2 is SQIVND (reference sequence). Trimming cost V 3 bases and J 0 bases, with 9 bases left between them. The CDR3 loop spans 16 amino acids. This CDR3 reads CASSMGGISGANVLTF. CDR3 in DNA: TGTGCCAGTAGTATGGGTGGGATCTCTGGGGCCAACGTCCTGACTTTC.

This clonotype turned up a few times. J is TRBJ2-7 and V is TRBV6-2 or TRBV6-3; 9 nucleotides line up with TRBD1. The CDR3 totals 16 residues. The trim removed 0 bases at V and 3 bases at J, leaving 6 bases unmatched. The germline V gene has CDR1 MNHEY and CDR2 SVGEGT. The CDR3 sequence: CASSYSTGGNVYEQYV. The CDR3 region has the DNA TGTGCCAGCAGTTACTCGACAGGGGGGAACGTCTACGAGCAGTACGTC.

The rearrangement joins TRBV6-5 to TRBJ2-7; no definite D call. Germline CDR1 MNHEY, CDR2 SVGAGI. The CDR3 is 15 residues long. Trimming left V 0 bases short and J 2 bases short, with 11 bases between. The CDR3 sequence: CASSYSFGRPYEQYF. CDR3 nucleotides: TGTGCCAGCAGTTACTCCTTTGGCAGACCCTACGAGCAGTACTTC.

This clonotype occurred once. V usage is TRBV27 and J usage is TRBJ1-2, with 9 bases fitting TRBD1. J lost 3 bases, V lost 6 bases, and 11 bases had no gene match. This CDR3 is 16 amino acids long. The germline gives CDR1 MNHEY, CDR2 SMNVEV (reference sequence). The CDR3 loop is CASRGIWDREDYGYTF. In DNA, the CDR3 is TGTGCCAGCAGAGGGATCTGGGACAGGGAGGACTATGGCTACACCTTC.

The chain carries TRBV29-1 and TRBJ2-2; D is ambiguous. CDR1 SQVTM and CDR2 ANQGSEA come from the germline V gene. The V end was cut by 5 bases, the J end by 6 bases, with 10 bases between. The CDR3 is 12 residues long. CDR3 sequence: CSVLVFAGELFF. The CDR3 DNA follows: TGCAGCGTTTTAGTTTTTGCCGGGGAGCTGTTTTTT.

The J gene is TRBJ1-1, the V gene TRBV29-1; a possible D gene is TRBD1 (5 bases). The CDR3 spans 13 residues. Germline CDR1 reads SQVTM; CDR2 reads ANQGSEA. Trimming took 3 bases from V and 4 from J, leaving 12 bases between them. The CDR3 region has the DNA TGCAGCGTTGACGGCGGGGCGAGCACTGAAGCTTTCTTT. It specifies CSVDGGASTEAFF. Variable domain in full (rest from reference TRBV29-1 and TRBJ1-1): SAVISQKPSRDICQRGTSLTIQCQVDSQVTMMFWYRQQPGQSLTLIATANQGSEATYESGFVIDKFPISRPNLTFSTLTVSNMSPEDSSIYLCSVDGGASTEAFFGQGTRLTVV.

The chain combines TRBV12-3 or TRBV12-4 with TRBJ1-4, with D hard to call. Trimming took off 5 bases at V and 7 bases at J, with 17 bases between the two ends. This CDR3 is built from 15 residues. CDR3 nucleotides: TGTGCCAGCAGTCCCTACCTGGCCTCCCGTGAAAAACTGTTTTTT. Translating it yields CASSPYLASREKLFF.

This sequence joins TRBV19 and TRBJ2-3; 8 bases match TRBD1. CDR3 length: 12 amino acids. Trimming removed 10 bases from V and 6 bases from J; junction bases left unmatched: 6. Germline CDR1 is LNHDA and CDR2 is SQIVND (reference sequence). The CDR3 reads CATMDRADTQYF. CDR3 bases: TGTGCCACGATGGACAGGGCGGATACGCAGTATTTT.

The CDR3 DNA reads TGTGCCAGCAGAACAGGGCTGGGAAATTCACCCCTCCACTTT. It is translated as CASRTGLGNSPLHF. The chain uses TRBV27 and TRBJ1-6, with D possibly matching TRBD1 (6 bases). With 6 bases removed from V and 7 bases from J, the gap between germline ends came to 13 bases. The germline V gene encodes CDR1 MNHEY and CDR2 SMNVEV (reference sequence). CDR3 length: 14 residues.

The gene calls are TRBV19 and TRBJ1-1; D is uncertain. Trimming removed 2 bases at V and 0 bases at J, with 4 bases between. From germline, CDR1 is LNHDA and CDR2 SQIVND (reference sequence). The CDR3 extends over 13 amino acids. This CDR3 is CASSIILNTEAFF. CDR3 DNA: TGTGCCAGTAGTATAATTTTGAACACTGAAGCTTTCTTT.

The sample holds a few counts of this clonotype. This rearrangement joins TRBV29-1 to TRBJ2-3; TRBD2 agrees at 13 bases. Germline V gene data show CDR1 as SQVTM and CDR2 as ANQGSEA. CDR3 length: 16 residues. Unmatched junction bases numbered 8, after V lost 5 bases and J lost 3 bases. DNA of the CDR3: TGCAGCGTTAATCCGGGACTAGCGGGAAGAACAGATACGCAGTATTTT. Translating it yields CSVNPGLAGRTDTQYF.

J is TRBJ1-5 and V is TRBV6-2 or TRBV6-3; D gene unclear. V gave up 7 bases and J gave up 3 bases, with 13 bases separating them. The germline V gene has CDR1 MNHEY and CDR2 SVGEGT. There are 14 residues in the CDR3. The CDR3 here is CASNARTLNQPQHF. The CDR3 coding sequence is TGTGCCAGCAACGCAAGGACCCTCAATCAGCCCCAGCATTTT.

This chain uses TRBV29-1 with TRBJ2-5; TRBD1 aligns across 10 bases. Germline loops: CDR1 SQVTM, CDR2 ANQGSEA. The CDR3 is 15 amino acids. The J segment lost 5 bases and the V segment lost 8 bases, leaving 14 bases of the junction unmatched. CDR3 coding DNA: TGCAGCCACACCCGTCCCGGGACAGGGGTTGAGACCCAGTACTTC. This codes for CSHTRPGTGVETQYF.

The chain recombines TRBV29-1 with TRBJ2-5; 8 bases map to TRBD2. In germline, CDR1 is SQVTM, CDR2 ANQGSEA. This CDR3 region has 13 residues. The trim removed 2 bases at V and 4 bases at J, leaving 3 bases unmatched. The DNA for the CDR3 is TGCAGCGTTGAACGCGGGAGGCGAGAGACCCAGTACTTC. Its protein is CSVERGRRETQYF.

The chain couples TRBV20-1 to TRBJ2-1, with D possibly matching TRBD2 (6 bases). The germline V gene has CDR1 DFQATT and CDR2 SNEGSKA (reference sequence). The CDR3 is 13 amino acids. V lost 2 bases to trimming and J lost 8 bases, with 13 bases between them. The CDR3 is CSARSPLAYEQFF. The CDR3 DNA reads as TGCAGTGCTAGATCCCCACTAGCCTATGAGCAGTTCTTC.

The count of this clonotype is one. The rearrangement joins TRBV15 to TRBJ2-7, with a weak D call TRBD1 (5 bases). Trimming took 4 bases from V and 1 from J, leaving 11 bases between them. This CDR3 has 14 amino acids. The germline gives CDR1 LNHNV, CDR2 YYDKDF (reference sequence). The CDR3 nucleotides read TGTGCCACCAGCAACGGCCAGGGATCCTACGAGCAGTACTTC. It specifies CATSNGQGSYEQYF.